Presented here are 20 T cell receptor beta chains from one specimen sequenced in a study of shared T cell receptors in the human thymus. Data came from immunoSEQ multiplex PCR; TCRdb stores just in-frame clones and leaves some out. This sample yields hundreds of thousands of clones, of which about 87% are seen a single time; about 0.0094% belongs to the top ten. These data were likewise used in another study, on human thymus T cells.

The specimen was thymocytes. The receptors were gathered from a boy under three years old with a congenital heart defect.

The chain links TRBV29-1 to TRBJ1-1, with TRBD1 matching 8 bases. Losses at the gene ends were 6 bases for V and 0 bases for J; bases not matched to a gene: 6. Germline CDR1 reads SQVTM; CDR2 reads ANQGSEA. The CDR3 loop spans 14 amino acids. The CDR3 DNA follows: TGCAGCGTCGGGGACAGGATGTTGAACACTGAAGCTTTCTTT. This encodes CSVGDRMLNTEAFF. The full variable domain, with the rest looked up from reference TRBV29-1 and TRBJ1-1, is SAVISQKPSRDICQRGTSLTIQCQVDSQVTMMFWYRQQPGQSLTLIATANQGSEATYESGFVIDKFPISRPNLTFSTLTVSNMSPEDSSIYLCSVGDRMLNTEAFFGQGTRLTVV.

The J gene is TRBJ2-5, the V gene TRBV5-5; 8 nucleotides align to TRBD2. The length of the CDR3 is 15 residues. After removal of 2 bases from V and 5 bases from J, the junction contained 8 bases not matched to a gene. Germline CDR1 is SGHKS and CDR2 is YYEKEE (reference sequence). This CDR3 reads CASSFDSGAWETQYF. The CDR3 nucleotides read TGTGCCAGCAGCTTTGATAGCGGGGCATGGGAGACCCAGTACTTC. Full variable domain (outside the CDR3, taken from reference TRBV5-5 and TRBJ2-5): DAGVTQSPTHLIKTRGQQVTLRCSPISGHKSVSWYQQVLGQGPQFIFQYYEKEERGRGNFPDRFSARQFPNYSSELNVNALLLGDSALYLCASSFDSGAWETQYFGPGTRLLVL.

The CDR3 is CASSSDRGGNTIYF. In nucleotides, the CDR3 is TGTGCCAGCAGTTCAGACAGGGGGGGAAACACCATATATTTT. The rearrangement uses TRBV2 and TRBJ1-3, with TRBD1 matching 9 bases. The ends lost 5 bases at V and 4 bases at J; junction bases unmatched: 3. The CDR3 is 14 amino acids. CDR1 and CDR2 from the germline V gene are SNHLY and FYNNEI. Supplemented by reference TRBV2 and TRBJ1-3, the full variable domain reads EPEVTQTPSHQVTQMGQEVILRCVPISNHLYFYWYRQILGQKVEFLVSFYNNEISEKSEIFDDQFSVERPDGSNFTLKIRSTKLEDSAMYFCASSSDRGGNTIYFGEGSWLTVV.

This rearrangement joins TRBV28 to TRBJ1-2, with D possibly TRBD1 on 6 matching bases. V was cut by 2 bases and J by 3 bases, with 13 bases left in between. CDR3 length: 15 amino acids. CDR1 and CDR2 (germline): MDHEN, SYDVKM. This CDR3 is CASSLTNRADYGYTF. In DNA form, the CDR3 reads TGTGCCAGCAGTTTAACGAACAGGGCCGACTATGGCTACACCTTC.

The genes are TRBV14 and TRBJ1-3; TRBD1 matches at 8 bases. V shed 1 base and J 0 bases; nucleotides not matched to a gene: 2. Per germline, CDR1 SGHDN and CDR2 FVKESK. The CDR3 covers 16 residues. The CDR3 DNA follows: TGTGCCAGCAGCCAAGGGACAGGGAACTCTGGAAACACCATATATTTT. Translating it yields CASSQGTGNSGNTIYF.

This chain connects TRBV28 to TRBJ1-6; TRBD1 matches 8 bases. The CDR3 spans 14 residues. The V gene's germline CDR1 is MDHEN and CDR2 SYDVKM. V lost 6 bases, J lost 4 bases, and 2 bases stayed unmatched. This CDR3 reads CASRQGVYNSPLHF. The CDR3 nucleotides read TGTGCCAGCAGACAGGGGGTTTATAATTCACCCCTCCACTTT. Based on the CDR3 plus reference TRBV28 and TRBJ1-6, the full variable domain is DVKVTQSSRYLVKRTGEKVFLECVQDMDHENMFWYRQDPGLGLRLIYFSYDVKMKEKGDIPEGYSVSREKKERFSLILESASTNQTSMYLCASRQGVYNSPLHFGNGTRLTVT.

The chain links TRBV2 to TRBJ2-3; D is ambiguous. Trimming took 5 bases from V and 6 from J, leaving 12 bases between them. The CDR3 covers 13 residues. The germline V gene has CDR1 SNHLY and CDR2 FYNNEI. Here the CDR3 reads CASSFATRDTQYF. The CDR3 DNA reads TGTGCCAGCAGTTTTGCCACCCGGGATACGCAGTATTTT.

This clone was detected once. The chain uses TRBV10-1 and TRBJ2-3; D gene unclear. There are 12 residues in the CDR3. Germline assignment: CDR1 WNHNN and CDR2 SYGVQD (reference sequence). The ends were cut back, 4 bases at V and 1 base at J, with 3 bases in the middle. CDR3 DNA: TGCGCCAGCAGTGGCGGCACAGATACGCAGTATTTT. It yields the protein CASSGGTDTQYF.

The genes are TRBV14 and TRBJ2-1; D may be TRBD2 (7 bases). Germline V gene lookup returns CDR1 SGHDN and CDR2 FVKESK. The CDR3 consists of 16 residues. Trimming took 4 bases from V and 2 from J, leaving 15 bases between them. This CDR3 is CASSPVTGGPYNEQFF. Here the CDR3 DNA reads TGTGCCAGCAGCCCGGTCACGGGGGGCCCCTACAATGAGCAGTTCTTC.

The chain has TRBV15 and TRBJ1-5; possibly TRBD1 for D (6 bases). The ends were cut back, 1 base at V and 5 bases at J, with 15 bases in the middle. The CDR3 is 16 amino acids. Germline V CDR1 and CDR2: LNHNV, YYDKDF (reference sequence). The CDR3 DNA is TGTGCCACCAGCAGAGGGGAGGGGGGGGAGGATCAGCCCCAGCATTTT. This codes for CATSRGEGGEDQPQHF.

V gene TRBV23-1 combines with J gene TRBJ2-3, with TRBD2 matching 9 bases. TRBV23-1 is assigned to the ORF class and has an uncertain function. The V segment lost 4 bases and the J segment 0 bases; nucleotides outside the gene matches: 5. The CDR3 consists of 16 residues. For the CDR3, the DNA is TGCGCCAGCAGTCCATCTAGCGGGACTAGCACAGATACGCAGTATTTT. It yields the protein CASSPSSGTSTDTQYF.

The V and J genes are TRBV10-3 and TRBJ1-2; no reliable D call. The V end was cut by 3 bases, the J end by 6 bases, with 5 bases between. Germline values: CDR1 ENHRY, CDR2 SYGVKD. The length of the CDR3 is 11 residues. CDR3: CAISESDGYTF. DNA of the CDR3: TGTGCCATCAGTGAATCAGATGGCTACACCTTC.

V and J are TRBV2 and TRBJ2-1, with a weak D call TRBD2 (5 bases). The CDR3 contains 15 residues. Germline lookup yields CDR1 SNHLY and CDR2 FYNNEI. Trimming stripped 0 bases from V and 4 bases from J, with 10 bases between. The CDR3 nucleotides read TGTGCCAGCAGTGAAGCTCATCCGGGGTACAATGAGCAGTTCTTC. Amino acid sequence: CASSEAHPGYNEQFF.

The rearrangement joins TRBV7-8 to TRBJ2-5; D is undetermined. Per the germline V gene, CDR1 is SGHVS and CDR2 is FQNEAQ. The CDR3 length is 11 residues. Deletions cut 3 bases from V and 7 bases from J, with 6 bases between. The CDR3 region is CASSFAATQYF. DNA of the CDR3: TGTGCCAGCAGCTTTGCGGCGACCCAGTACTTC. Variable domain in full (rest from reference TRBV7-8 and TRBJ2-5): GAGVSQSPRYKVAKRGQDVALRCDPISGHVSLFWYQQALGQGPEFLTYFQNEAQLDKSGLPSDRFFAERPEGSVSTLKIQRTQQEDSAVYLCASSFAATQYFGPGTRLLVL.

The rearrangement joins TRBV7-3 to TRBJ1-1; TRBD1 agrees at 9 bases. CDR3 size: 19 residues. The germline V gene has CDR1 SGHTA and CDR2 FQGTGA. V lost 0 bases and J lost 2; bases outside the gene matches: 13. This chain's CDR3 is CASSLTDRGRLINNTEAFF. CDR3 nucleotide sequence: TGTGCCAGCAGCTTAACGGACAGGGGTAGATTAATTAACAACACTGAAGCTTTCTTT.

The CDR3 bases are TGTGCCAGCAGCTTAGCCGGGTCCGAGACAGGTCCCTACGAGCAGTACTTC. It encodes CASSLAGSETGPYEQYF. V is TRBV7-2 and J is TRBJ2-7; D may be TRBD1 (6 bases). The CDR3 consists of 17 residues. Germline V gives CDR1 SGHTA, CDR2 FQGNSA. V dropped 0 bases and J dropped 2 bases, with 17 bases sitting between them.

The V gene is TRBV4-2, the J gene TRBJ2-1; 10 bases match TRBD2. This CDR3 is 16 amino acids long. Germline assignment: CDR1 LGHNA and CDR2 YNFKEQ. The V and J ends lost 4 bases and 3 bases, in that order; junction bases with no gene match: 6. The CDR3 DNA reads TGTGCCAGCAGCCGATTAGCGGGGGGACTCTACAATGAGCAGTTCTTC. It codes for CASSRLAGGLYNEQFF.

The CDR3 bases are TGTGCCAGCAGTGGCGTGCTGCCTCGGAGCACTGAAGCTTTCTTT. This encodes CASSGVLPRSTEAFF. The rearrangement uses TRBV11-2 and TRBJ1-1; D call uncertain. CDR1 and CDR2 from the germline V gene are SGHAT and FQNNGV. CDR3 length: 15 amino acids. V dropped 6 bases and J dropped 4 bases, with 18 bases sitting between them.

This CDR3 reads CATSRDIFARDREDETQYF. The CDR3 DNA reads as TGTGCCACCAGCAGAGATATCTTCGCGCGGGACAGGGAGGATGAGACCCAGTACTTC. The rearrangement joins TRBV15 to TRBJ2-5; 9 nucleotides align to TRBD1. After removal of 0 bases from V and 5 bases from J, the junction contained 16 bases not matched to a gene. The CDR3 extends over 19 amino acids. Germline-derived CDR1 and CDR2 are LNHNV and YYDKDF (reference sequence).

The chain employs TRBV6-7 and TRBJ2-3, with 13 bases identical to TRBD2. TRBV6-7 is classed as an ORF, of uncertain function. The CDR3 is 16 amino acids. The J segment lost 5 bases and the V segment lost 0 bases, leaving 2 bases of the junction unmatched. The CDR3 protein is CASSYSGTSGKDTQYF. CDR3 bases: TGTGCCAGCAGTTACTCTGGGACTAGCGGGAAAGATACGCAGTATTTT.